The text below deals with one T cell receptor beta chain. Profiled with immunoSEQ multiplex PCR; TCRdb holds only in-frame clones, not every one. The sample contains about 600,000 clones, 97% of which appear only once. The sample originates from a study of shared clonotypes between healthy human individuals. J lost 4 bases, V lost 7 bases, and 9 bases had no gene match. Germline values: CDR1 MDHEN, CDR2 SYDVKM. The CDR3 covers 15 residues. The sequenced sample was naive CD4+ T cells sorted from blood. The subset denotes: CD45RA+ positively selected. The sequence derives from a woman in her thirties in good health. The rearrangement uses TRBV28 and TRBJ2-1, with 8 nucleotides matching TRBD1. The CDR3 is CASISPGQAYNEQFF. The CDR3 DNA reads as TGTGCCAGCATCTCTCCGGGACAGGCTTACAATGAGCAGTTCTTC.